One sample yielded the 26 T cell receptor beta chains listed below, sequenced in a study of blood T cell repertoires in COVID-19. Assay: immunoSEQ multiplex PCR; the TCRdb copy retains only in-frame clones and omits some. The repertoire includes about 240,000 clones, approximately 88% of them detected once, and around 0.8% sits in the top ten. The sequencing input was peripheral blood. Receptors originate from a woman aged 30 to 39 with acute or convalescent COVID-19.

The chain combines TRBV24-1 with TRBJ2-5; a possible D gene is TRBD1 (6 bases). The V gene's germline CDR1 is KGHDR and CDR2 SFDVKD. Trimming shortened V by 0 bases and J by 3 bases, and 10 bases separated the two germline ends. The CDR3 is 15 residues long. The CDR3 loop reads CATSDLGAGEETQYF. CDR3 DNA sequence: TGTGCCACCAGTGATTTGGGCGCAGGGGAAGAGACCCAGTACTTC.

V and J are TRBV4-1 and TRBJ2-5; 9 bases are a match to TRBD1. V trimming: 2 bases; J trimming: 6 bases; junction bases outside the gene matches: 7. The CDR3 is 15 residues long. Per the germline V gene, CDR1 is MGHRA and CDR2 is YSYEKL. The CDR3 is CASSQPGQGLKTQYF. The CDR3 nucleotides read TGCGCCAGCAGCCAACCGGGACAGGGTTTGAAGACCCAGTACTTC.

The chain couples TRBV19 to TRBJ1-2, with 8 bases that match TRBD1. Germline V CDR1 and CDR2: LNHDA, SQIVND (reference sequence). V was pared by 4 bases and J by 4 bases, with 5 bases of the junction left unmatched. There are 14 residues in the CDR3. The CDR3: CASSTRQGSYGYTF. DNA for the CDR3: TGTGCCAGTAGTACGAGACAGGGGAGCTATGGCTACACCTTC.

The chain couples TRBV6-4 to TRBJ2-1; weak D call: TRBD2 (5 bases). The CDR3 runs 14 residues. V was cut by 5 bases and J by 0 bases, with 8 bases left in between. Per germline, CDR1 MRHNA and CDR2 SNTAGT. In DNA, the CDR3 is TGTGCCAGCAGTAGGACTCTCTCCTACAATGAGCAGTTCTTC. Translation: CASSRTLSYNEQFF.

The rearrangement joins TRBV7-9 to TRBJ1-2, with D maybe TRBD1 (5 bases). Germline assignment: CDR1 SEHNR and CDR2 FQNEAQ (reference sequence). The CDR3 extends over 13 amino acids. Trimming took 2 bases from V and 3 from J, leaving 7 bases between them. The DNA for the CDR3 is TGTGCCAGCAGCTTAAGACAGTACTATGGCTACACCTTC. As protein: CASSLRQYYGYTF.

The V call is TRBV6-5, the J call TRBJ2-1; D perhaps matches TRBD2 (6 bases). The CDR3 sequence is 11 residues long. Germline assignment: CDR1 MNHEY and CDR2 SVGAGI. Trimming cost V 6 bases and J 8 bases, with 8 bases left between them. CDR3 sequence (DNA): TGTGCCAGCAGGGGAGGCCATGAGCAGTTCTTC. This sequence encodes CASRGGHEQFF.

The V gene is TRBV7-8, the J gene TRBJ2-4; D is undetermined. CDR3 length: 16 residues. With 1 base removed from V and 0 bases from J, the gap between germline ends came to 10 bases. CDR1 is SGHVS, CDR2 FQNEAQ, per germline. As DNA, the CDR3 is TGTGCCAGCAGCTTAGAGTTTAGACTAGCCAAAAACATTCAGTACTTC. It encodes CASSLEFRLAKNIQYF.

V gene TRBV24-1 combines with J gene TRBJ2-1, with TRBD2 identical over 12 bases. The length of the CDR3 is 16 residues. The germline gives CDR1 KGHDR, CDR2 SFDVKD. The J segment lost 2 bases and the V segment lost 9 bases, leaving 7 bases of the junction unmatched. The CDR3 is CATGLAGGVAYNEQFF. CDR3 bases: TGTGCCACCGGGCTAGCGGGAGGGGTCGCCTACAATGAGCAGTTCTTC.

V usage is TRBV7-2 and J usage is TRBJ1-1; D unclear. Germline V gene sequence: CDR1 SGHTA, CDR2 FQGNSA. Trimming removed 5 bases from V and 1 base from J, with 8 bases in between. The CDR3 totals 13 residues. Here the CDR3 reads CASSAQKNTEAFF. The CDR3 DNA reads TGTGCCAGCAGCGCTCAGAAGAACACTGAAGCTTTCTTT.

V is TRBV5-6 and J is TRBJ2-3; 8 positions agree with TRBD2. This CDR3 is built from 18 residues. The germline V gene encodes CDR1 SGHDT and CDR2 YYEEEE. Germline trimming cut 0 bases from V and 4 bases from J; bases unmatched to any gene: 13. CDR3 DNA sequence: TGTGCCAGCAGCTTGGAGGGCCTACCGGGAGGGCCGTCAGATACGCAGTATTTT. This codes for CASSLEGLPGGPSDTQYF.

The V and J genes are TRBV6-5 and TRBJ2-1; 10 nucleotides align to TRBD1. V lost 11 bases and J lost 7; bases outside the gene matches: 8. CDR3 size: 13 residues. Germline V gives CDR1 MNHEY, CDR2 SVGAGI. The CDR3: CAVGTGAFNEQFF. DNA for the CDR3: TGTGCCGTCGGGACAGGGGCGTTTAATGAGCAGTTCTTC.

The chain joins TRBV29-1 to TRBJ2-7; no firm D call. Germline CDR1 SQVTM, CDR2 ANQGSEA. The CDR3 spans 12 residues. Trimming cost V 0 bases and J 3 bases, with 6 bases left between them. CDR3 loop: CSVEDSGYEQYF. The CDR3 nucleotides are TGCAGCGTTGAAGATTCGGGCTACGAGCAGTACTTC.

This clone was found once. The chain links TRBV6-6 to TRBJ1-1, with 10 bases fitting TRBD1. The trim removed 5 bases at V and 4 bases at J, leaving 7 bases unmatched. This CDR3 has 15 amino acids. The germline CDR1 and CDR2 sequences are MNHNY and SVGAGI (reference sequence). The CDR3 DNA is TGTGCCAGCAGTAACCGACAGGGGGCGGGCACTGAAGCTTTCTTT. Protein: CASSNRQGAGTEAFF.

This CDR3 reads CASTKNSNEQFF. The CDR3 DNA is TGTGCCAGCACCAAGAACTCCAATGAGCAGTTCTTC. This sequence joins TRBV11-2 and TRBJ2-1; D unclear. Deletions cut 7 bases from V and 6 bases from J, with 10 bases between. Germline-derived CDR1 and CDR2 are SGHAT and FQNNGV. CDR3 length: 12 residues.

The chain employs TRBV6-5 and TRBJ2-5; D possibly corresponds to TRBD1 (7 bases). Germline lookup yields CDR1 MNHEY and CDR2 SVGAGI. The V end was cut by 8 bases, the J end by 3 bases, with 22 bases between. The CDR3 runs to 16 residues. The chain's CDR3 is CASRWSRTGGKETQYF. As DNA, the CDR3 is TGTGCCAGCCGTTGGTCCCGGACAGGAGGGAAAGAGACCCAGTACTTC.

This chain uses TRBV19 with TRBJ2-1, with 10 bases lining up with TRBD2. This CDR3 comprises 15 residues. The V segment lost 5 bases and the J segment 8 bases; nucleotides outside the gene matches: 9. Germline V gene lookup returns CDR1 LNHDA and CDR2 SQIVND (reference sequence). CDR3 sequence: CASSLSSSGSDEQFF. The CDR3 nucleotides read TGTGCCAGTAGTCTATCCTCTAGCGGGAGTGATGAGCAGTTCTTC.

This rearrangement joins TRBV24-1 to TRBJ1-2, with a possible D match to TRBD1 (5 bases). From germline, CDR1 is KGHDR and CDR2 SFDVKD. The germline V and J ends were trimmed by 5 bases and 7 bases, with 7 bases remaining between them. This CDR3 is 11 amino acids long. DNA of the CDR3: TGTGCCACCAGTGCAGGGTTTGGCTACACCTTC. Amino acids: CATSAGFGYTF.

Notes on this clone: Within the sample, other DNA sequences also encode this same CDR3. The V gene is TRBV3-1 (or the pseudogene TRBV3-2), the J gene TRBJ2-7; D may be TRBD2 (5 bases). The germline V gene has CDR1 LGHDT and CDR2 YNNKEL (reference sequence). This CDR3 region has 12 residues. Trimming left V 1 base short and J 4 bases short, with 5 bases between. The CDR3: CASSQAGYEQYF. The CDR3 bases are TGTGCCAGCAGCCAAGCGGGGTACGAGCAGTACTTC.

The chain links TRBV19 to TRBJ1-2; no clear D. Germline V gene data show CDR1 as LNHDA and CDR2 as SQIVND (reference sequence). CDR3 length: 14 amino acids. Trimming pared 7 bases from V and 0 bases from J, leaving 12 bases between. CDR3 amino acids: CASTIRGANYGYTF. The DNA for the CDR3 is TGTGCCAGTACCATTCGGGGAGCTAACTATGGCTACACCTTC.

This clone has only one observation. Within the sample, other DNA sequences also encode this same CDR3. The J gene is TRBJ2-7, the V gene TRBV12-3 or TRBV12-4, with 7 bases matching TRBD1. V shed 4 bases and J 2 bases; nucleotides not matched to a gene: 2. This CDR3 comprises 13 residues. As DNA, the CDR3 is TGTGCCAGCAGTTGGGACAGCACCTACGAGCAGTACTTC. This translates into CASSWDSTYEQYF.

The gene calls are TRBV10-3 and TRBJ1-6; tentatively, D is TRBD1 (6 bases). CDR3 length: 16 amino acids. Germline V gene sequence: CDR1 ENHRY, CDR2 SYGVKD. Deletions cut 0 bases from V and 5 bases from J, with 11 bases between. This CDR3 is CAISESRPGDNSPLHF. The CDR3 nucleotides read TGTGCCATCAGTGAGTCTAGGCCAGGGGATAATTCACCCCTCCACTTT.

The V gene is TRBV4-3, the J gene TRBJ2-7; 7 nucleotides agree with TRBD1. CDR3 size: 14 residues. Germline CDR1 is LGHNA and CDR2 is YSLEER. V dropped 1 base and J dropped 3; count of bases not matched to a gene: 3. DNA for the CDR3: TGCGCCAGCAGCCAAGGAAGACAGGGCTACGAGCAGTACTTC. Amino acids: CASSQGRQGYEQYF.

In its sample, this clone was seen a few times. This chain joins TRBV5-4 and TRBJ2-2, with 7 bases fitting TRBD2. The CDR3 runs 15 residues. J was trimmed by 2 bases and V by 4 bases; bases with no gene match: 5. Germline V CDR1 and CDR2: SGHNT, YYREEE (reference sequence). CDR3 sequence (DNA): TGTGCCAGCAGCCATAGCGGGCTTAACACCGGGGAGCTGTTTTTT. Translation gives CASSHSGLNTGELFF.

The chain is built from TRBV18 and TRBJ2-5; 16 bases fit TRBD2. Trimming cost V 3 bases and J 5 bases; bases outside gene matches: 6. CDR1 and CDR2 (germline): KGHSH, LQKENI. The CDR3 loop spans 17 amino acids. The CDR3 DNA reads TGTGCCAGCTCACCCGGGACTAGCGGGAGGGTTGAGGAGACCCAGTACTTC. Its translation is CASSPGTSGRVEETQYF. Complete variable domain (other parts from reference TRBV18 and TRBJ2-5): NAGVMQNPRHLVRRRGQEARLRCSPMKGHSHVYWYRQLPEEGLKFMVYLQKENIIDESGMPKERFSAEFPKEGPSILRIQQVVRGDSAAYFCASSPGTSGRVEETQYFGPGTRLLVL.

The chain carries TRBV6-2 or TRBV6-3 and TRBJ2-1, with 9 bases identical to TRBD2. Germline loops: CDR1 MNHEY, CDR2 SVGEGT. The CDR3 is 17 residues long. V lost 2 bases, J lost 0 bases, and 5 bases stayed unmatched. The CDR3 reads CASSYIAGESSYNEQFF. The CDR3, as DNA: TGTGCCAGCAGTTACATAGCGGGGGAAAGCTCCTACAATGAGCAGTTCTTC.

The chain joins TRBV14 to TRBJ1-3, with 9 bases identical to TRBD1. Germline assignment: CDR1 SGHDN and CDR2 FVKESK. There are 15 residues in the CDR3. V dropped 0 bases and J dropped 4; count of bases not matched to a gene: 1. CDR3 in DNA: TGTGCCAGCAGCCAAGATGGGACAGGGGGAAACACCATATATTTT. As protein: CASSQDGTGGNTIYF.